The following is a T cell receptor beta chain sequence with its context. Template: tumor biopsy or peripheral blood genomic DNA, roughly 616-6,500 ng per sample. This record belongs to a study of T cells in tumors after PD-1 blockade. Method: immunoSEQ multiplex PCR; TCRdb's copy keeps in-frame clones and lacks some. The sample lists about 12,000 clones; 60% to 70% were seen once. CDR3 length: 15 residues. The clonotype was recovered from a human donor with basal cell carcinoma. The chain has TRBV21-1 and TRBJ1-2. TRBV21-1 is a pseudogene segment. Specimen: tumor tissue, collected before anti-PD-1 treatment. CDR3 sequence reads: CASSKGGVSNYGYTF. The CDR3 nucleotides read TGTGCCAGCAGCAAAGGGGGGGTATCTAACTATGGCTACACCTTC.